This T cell receptor beta chain was retrieved from a study of response to subunit inactivated influenza vaccine. There are many counts of this clonotype. Its antigen is unidentified. With 4 bases clipped from V and 3 bases from J, the junction kept 10 bases outside the gene matches. Germline assignment: CDR1 SGHNT and CDR2 YYREEE (reference sequence). The CDR3 runs to 15 residues. TCRdb reanalysed the RT-PCR reads using MiXCR and keeps one entry per CDR3 protein. This sample has around 580,000 distinct CDR3 sequences; 12% occur once, and the top ten carry roughly 10%. Regarding the study as a whole: A suggestion made by the authors is that each seasonal influenza vaccination recruits few new T cells.

The J gene is TRBJ2-7, the V gene TRBV5-4, with 7 bases matching TRBD1. Sequences were derived from PBMCs from blood, sampled on the day of vaccination. The origin of this receptor is a man in his fifties who received an inactivated influenza vaccine. CDR3 amino acids: CASSMTGTADYEQYF. CDR3 coding DNA: TGTGCCAGCAGCATGACCGGGACAGCTGACTACGAGCAGTACTTC.